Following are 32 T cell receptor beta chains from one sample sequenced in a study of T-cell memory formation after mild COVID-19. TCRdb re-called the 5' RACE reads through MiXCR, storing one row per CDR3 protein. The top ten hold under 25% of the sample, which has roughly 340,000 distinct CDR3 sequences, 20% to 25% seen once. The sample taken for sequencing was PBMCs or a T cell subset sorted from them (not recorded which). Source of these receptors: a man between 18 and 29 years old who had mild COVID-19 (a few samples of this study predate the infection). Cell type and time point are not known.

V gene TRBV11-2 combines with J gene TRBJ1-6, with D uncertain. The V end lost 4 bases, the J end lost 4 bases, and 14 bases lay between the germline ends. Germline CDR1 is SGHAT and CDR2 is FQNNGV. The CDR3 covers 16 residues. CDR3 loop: CASSSLRKKYNSPLHF. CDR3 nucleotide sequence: TGTGCCAGCAGCTCCCTCCGGAAGAAATATAATTCACCCCTCCACTTT.

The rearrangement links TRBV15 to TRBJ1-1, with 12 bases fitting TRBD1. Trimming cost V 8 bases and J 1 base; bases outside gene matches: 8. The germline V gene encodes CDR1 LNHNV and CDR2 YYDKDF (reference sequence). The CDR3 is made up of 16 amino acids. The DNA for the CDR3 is TGTGCCACCGGGACAGGGGGCGTTACAAAGAACACTGAAGCTTTCTTT. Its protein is CATGTGGVTKNTEAFF.

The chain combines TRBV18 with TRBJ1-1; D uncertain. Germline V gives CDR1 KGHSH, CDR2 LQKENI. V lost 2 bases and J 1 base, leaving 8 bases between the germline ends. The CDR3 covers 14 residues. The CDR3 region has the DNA TGTGCCAGCTCACCAACGATCCAGAACACTGAAGCTTTCTTT. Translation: CASSPTIQNTEAFF.

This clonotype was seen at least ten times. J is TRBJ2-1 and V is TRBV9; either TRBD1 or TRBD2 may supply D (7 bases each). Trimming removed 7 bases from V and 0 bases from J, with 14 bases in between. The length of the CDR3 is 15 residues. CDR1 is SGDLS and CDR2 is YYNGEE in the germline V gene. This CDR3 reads CASARGDSSYNEQFF. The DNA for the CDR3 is TGTGCCAGCGCCCGGGGGGACAGCTCCTACAATGAGCAGTTCTTC. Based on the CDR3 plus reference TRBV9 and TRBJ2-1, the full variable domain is DSGVTQTPKHLITATGQRVTLRCSPRSGDLSVYWYQQSLDQGLQFLIQYYNGEERAKGNILERFSAQQFPDLHSELNLSSLELGDSALYFCASARGDSSYNEQFFGPGTRLTVL.

CDR3 nucleotide sequence: TGTGCCAGCAGTTTGAATACAGGGGGCAAAACTTTCTTT. Translated: CASSLNTGGKTFF. V gene TRBV27 combines with J gene TRBJ1-1, with 9 bases matching TRBD1. V was clipped by 3 bases and J by 12 bases; unmatched bases: 8. Germline loops: CDR1 MNHEY, CDR2 SMNVEV (reference sequence). The CDR3 extends over 13 amino acids.

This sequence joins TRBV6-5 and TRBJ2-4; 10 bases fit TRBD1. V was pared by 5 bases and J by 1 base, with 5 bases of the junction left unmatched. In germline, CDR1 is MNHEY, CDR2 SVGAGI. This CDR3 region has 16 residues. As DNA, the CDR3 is TGTGCCAGCAGTACCGGGACAGGGGCGGCCAAAAACATTCAGTACTTC. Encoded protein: CASSTGTGAAKNIQYF.

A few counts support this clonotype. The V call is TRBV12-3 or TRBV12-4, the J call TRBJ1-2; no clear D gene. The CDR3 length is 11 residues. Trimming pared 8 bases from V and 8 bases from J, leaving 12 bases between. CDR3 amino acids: CASAPVRGYTF. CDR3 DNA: TGTGCCAGCGCCCCAGTAAGGGGCTACACCTTC.

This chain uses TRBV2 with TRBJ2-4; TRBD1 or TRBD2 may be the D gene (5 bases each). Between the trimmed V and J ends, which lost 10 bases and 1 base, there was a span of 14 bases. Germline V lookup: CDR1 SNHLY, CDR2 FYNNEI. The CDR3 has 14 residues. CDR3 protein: CATGTALAKNIQYF. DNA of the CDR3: TGTGCCACCGGGACCGCCCTGGCCAAAAACATTCAGTACTTC.

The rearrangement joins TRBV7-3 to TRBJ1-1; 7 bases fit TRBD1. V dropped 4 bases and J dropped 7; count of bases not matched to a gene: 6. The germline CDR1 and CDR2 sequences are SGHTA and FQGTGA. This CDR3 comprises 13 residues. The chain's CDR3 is CASSSQRGLEAFF. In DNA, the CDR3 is TGTGCCAGCAGCTCCCAGAGGGGGCTTGAAGCTTTCTTT.

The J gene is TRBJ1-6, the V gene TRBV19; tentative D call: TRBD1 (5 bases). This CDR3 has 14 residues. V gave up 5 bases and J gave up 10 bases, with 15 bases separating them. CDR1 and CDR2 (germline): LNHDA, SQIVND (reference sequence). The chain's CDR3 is CASSLSAGVSPLHF. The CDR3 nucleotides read TGTGCCAGTAGTCTTTCGGCGGGGGTATCACCCCTCCACTTT.

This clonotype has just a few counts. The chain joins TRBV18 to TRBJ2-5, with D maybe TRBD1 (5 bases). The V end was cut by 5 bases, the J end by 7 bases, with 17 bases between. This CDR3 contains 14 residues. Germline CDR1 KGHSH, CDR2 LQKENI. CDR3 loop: CASSSTTARGTQYF. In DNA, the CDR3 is TGTGCCAGCTCATCGACGACAGCCCGTGGGACCCAGTACTTC.

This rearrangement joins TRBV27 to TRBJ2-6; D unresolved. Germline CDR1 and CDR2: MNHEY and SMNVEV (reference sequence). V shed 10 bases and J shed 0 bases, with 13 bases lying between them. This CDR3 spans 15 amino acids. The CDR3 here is CATRPPSSGANVLTF. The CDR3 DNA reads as TGTGCCACCCGGCCACCCAGCTCTGGGGCCAACGTCCTGACTTTC. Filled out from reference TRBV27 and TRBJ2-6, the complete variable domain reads EAQVTQNPRYLITVTGKKLTVTCSQNMNHEYMSWYRQDPGLGLRQIYYSMNVEVTDKGDVPEGYKVSRKEKRNFPLILESPSPNQTSLYFCATRPPSSGANVLTFGAGSRLTVL.

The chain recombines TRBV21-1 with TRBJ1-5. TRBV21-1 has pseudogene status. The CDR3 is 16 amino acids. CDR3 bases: TGTGCCAGCTATTTTAGGTACGGACGGAACAATCAGCCCCAGCATTTT. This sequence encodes CASYFRYGRNNQPQHF.

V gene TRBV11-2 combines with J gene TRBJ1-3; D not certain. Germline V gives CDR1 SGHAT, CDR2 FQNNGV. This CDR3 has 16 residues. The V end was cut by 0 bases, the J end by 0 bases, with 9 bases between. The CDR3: CASSLDPPGSGNTIYF. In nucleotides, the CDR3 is TGTGCCAGCAGCTTAGACCCCCCAGGCTCTGGAAACACCATATATTTT.

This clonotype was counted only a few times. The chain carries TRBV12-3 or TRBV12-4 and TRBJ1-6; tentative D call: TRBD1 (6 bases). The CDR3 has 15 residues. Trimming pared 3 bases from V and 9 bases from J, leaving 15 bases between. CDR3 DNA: TGTGCCAGCAGTTTCCGGACAGCCAGGGGTTCACCCCTCCACTTT. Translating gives CASSFRTARGSPLHF.

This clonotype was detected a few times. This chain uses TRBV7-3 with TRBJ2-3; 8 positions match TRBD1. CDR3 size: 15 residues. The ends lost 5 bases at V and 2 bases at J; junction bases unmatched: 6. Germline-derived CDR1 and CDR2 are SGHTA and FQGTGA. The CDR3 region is CASSPQGAPTDTQYF. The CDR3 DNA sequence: TGTGCCAGCAGCCCCCAGGGGGCGCCCACAGATACGCAGTATTTT.

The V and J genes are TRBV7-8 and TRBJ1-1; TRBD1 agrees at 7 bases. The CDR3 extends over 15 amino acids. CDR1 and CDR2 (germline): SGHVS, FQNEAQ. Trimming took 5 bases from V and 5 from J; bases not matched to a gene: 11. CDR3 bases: TGTGCCAGCAGCAGAAACAGGGGAGTGAGGACTGAAGCTTTCTTT. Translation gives CASSRNRGVRTEAFF.

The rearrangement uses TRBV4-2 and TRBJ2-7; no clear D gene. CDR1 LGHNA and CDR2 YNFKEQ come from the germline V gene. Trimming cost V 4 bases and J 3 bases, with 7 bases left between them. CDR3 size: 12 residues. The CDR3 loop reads CASSLLGYEQYV. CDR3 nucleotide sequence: TGTGCCAGCAGCCTCCTCGGCTACGAGCAGTACGTC.

The CDR3 coding sequence is TGCGCCAGCAGCCAAGAAGGGTCCGGCTACGAGCAGTACTTC. Translation: CASSQEGSGYEQYF. The gene calls are TRBV4-1 and TRBJ2-7; the D is unclear. The V gene's germline CDR1 is MGHRA and CDR2 YSYEKL. CDR3 length: 14 residues. The ends were cut back, 0 bases at V and 3 bases at J, with 9 bases in the middle.

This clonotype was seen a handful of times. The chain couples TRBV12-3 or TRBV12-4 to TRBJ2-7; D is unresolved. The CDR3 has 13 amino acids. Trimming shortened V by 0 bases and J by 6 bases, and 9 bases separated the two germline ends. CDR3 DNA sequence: TGTGCCAGCAGTTTAGCCCGGCGTCGCGAGCAGTACTTC. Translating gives CASSLARRREQYF.

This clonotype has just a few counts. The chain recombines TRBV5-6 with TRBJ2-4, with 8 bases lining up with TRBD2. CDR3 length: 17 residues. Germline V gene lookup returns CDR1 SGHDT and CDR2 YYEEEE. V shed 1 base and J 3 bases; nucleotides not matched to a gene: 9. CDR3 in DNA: TGTGCCAGCAGCTTGCGGCGGGGGGCGATTGGCAAAAACATTCAGTACTTC. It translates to CASSLRRGAIGKNIQYF.

The CDR3 DNA reads TGCGCCAGCAGCTTGGAGTCAGGGGACAACGAGCAGTACGTC. It yields the protein CASSLESGDNEQYV. The gene calls are TRBV5-1 and TRBJ2-7; tentative D call: TRBD1 (6 bases). Germline CDR1 and CDR2: SGHRS and YFSETQ. Trimming pared 0 bases from V and 5 bases from J, leaving 12 bases between. The CDR3 runs to 14 residues.

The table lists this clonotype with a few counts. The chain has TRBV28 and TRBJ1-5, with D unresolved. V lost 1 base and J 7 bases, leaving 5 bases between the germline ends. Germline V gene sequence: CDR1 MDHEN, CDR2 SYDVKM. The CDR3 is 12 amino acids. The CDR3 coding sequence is TGTGCCAGCAGTTTATCGGTACAGCCCCAGCATTTT. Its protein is CASSLSVQPQHF.

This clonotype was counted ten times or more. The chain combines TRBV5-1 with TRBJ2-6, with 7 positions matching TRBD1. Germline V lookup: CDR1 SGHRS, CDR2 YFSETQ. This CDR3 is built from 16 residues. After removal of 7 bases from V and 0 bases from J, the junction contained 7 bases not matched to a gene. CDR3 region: CASDRDGTSGANVLTF. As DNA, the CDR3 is TGCGCCAGCGACAGGGACGGGACCTCTGGGGCCAACGTCCTGACTTTC.

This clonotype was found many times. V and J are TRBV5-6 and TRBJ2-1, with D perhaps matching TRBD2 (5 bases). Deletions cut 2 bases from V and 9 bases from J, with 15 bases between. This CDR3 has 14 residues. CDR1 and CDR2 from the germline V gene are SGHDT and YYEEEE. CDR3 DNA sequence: TGTGCCAGCAGCTTTGGTCATTATCGGGGTGAGCAGTTCTTC. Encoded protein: CASSFGHYRGEQFF.

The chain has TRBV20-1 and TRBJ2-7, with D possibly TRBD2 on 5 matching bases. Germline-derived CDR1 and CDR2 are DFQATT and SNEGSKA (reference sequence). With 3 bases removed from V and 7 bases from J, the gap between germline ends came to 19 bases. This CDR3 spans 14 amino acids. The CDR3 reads CSARYLASTGEQYF. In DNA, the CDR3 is TGCAGTGCTAGGTATCTGGCCTCGACGGGGGAGCAGTACTTC.

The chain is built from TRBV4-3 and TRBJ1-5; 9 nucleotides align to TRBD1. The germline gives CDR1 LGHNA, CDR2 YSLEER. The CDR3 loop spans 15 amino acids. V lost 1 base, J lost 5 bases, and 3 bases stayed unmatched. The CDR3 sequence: CASSQGTGVDQPQHF. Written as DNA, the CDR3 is TGCGCCAGCAGCCAAGGGACAGGGGTAGATCAGCCCCAGCATTTT.

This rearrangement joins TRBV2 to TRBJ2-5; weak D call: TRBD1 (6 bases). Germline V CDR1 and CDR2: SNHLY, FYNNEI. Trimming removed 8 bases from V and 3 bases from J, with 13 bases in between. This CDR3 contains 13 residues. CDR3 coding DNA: TGTGCCAGCGTCCGGGACACCGAAGAGACCCAGTACTTC. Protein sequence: CASVRDTEETQYF.

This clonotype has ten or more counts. CDR3 loop: CSARVIWRMNEQFF. The CDR3 DNA reads as TGCAGTGCTAGAGTTATCTGGCGGATGAATGAGCAGTTCTTC. V is TRBV20-1 and J is TRBJ2-1; D call uncertain. V was cut by 1 base and J by 7 bases, with 14 bases left in between. The CDR3 sequence is 14 residues long. CDR1 and CDR2 from the germline V gene are DFQATT and SNEGSKA (reference sequence).

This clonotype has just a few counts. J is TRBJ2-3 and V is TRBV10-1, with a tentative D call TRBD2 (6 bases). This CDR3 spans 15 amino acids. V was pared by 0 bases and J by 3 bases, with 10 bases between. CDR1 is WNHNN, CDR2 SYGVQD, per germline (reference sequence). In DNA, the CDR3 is TGCGCCAGCAGTGAGTCGGGGGGTGAAACAGATACGCAGTATTTT. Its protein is CASSESGGETDTQYF.

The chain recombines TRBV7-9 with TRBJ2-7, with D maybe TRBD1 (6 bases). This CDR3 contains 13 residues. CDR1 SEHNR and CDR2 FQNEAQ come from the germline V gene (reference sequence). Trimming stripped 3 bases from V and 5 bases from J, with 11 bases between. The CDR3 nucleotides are TGTGCCAGCAGCTTGGCAGGGGTGGACGAGCAGTACTTC. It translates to CASSLAGVDEQYF.

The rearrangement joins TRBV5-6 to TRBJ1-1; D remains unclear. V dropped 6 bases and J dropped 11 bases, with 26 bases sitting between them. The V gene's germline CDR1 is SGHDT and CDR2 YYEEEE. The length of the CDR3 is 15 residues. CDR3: CASTSLSLNPGRAFF. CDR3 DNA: TGTGCCAGCACCTCCCTGTCCTTAAACCCCGGCAGGGCTTTCTTT.